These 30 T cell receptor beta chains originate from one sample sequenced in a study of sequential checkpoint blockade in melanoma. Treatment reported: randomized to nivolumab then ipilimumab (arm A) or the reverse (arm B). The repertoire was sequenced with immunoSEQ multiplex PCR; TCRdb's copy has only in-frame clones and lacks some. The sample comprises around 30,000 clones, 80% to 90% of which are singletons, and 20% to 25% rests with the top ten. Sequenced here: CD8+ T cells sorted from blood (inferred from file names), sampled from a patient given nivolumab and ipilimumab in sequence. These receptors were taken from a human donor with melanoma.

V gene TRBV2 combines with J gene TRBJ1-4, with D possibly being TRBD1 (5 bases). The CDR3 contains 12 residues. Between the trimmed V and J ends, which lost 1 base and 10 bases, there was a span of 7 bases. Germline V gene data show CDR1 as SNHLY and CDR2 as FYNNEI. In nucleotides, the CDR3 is TGTGCCAGCAGTGAAGGGGGCGTAAAACTGTTTTTT. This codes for CASSEGGVKLFF. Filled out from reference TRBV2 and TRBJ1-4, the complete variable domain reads EPEVTQTPSHQVTQMGQEVILRCVPISNHLYFYWYRQILGQKVEFLVSFYNNEISEKSEIFDDQFSVERPDGSNFTLKIRSTKLEDSAMYFCASSEGGVKLFFGSGTQLSVL.

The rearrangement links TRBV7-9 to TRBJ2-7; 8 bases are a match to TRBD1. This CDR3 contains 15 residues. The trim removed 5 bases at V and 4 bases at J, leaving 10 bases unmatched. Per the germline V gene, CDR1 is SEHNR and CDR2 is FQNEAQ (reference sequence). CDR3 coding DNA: TGTGCCAGCAGCAACCTTAGACAGGGGAAATACGAGCAGTACTTC. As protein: CASSNLRQGKYEQYF.

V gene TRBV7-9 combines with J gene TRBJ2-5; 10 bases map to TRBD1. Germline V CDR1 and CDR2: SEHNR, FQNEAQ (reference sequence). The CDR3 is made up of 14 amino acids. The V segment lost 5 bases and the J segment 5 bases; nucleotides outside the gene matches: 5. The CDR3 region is CASSATGGGETQYF. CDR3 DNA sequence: TGTGCCAGCAGCGCGACAGGGGGCGGGGAGACCCAGTACTTC.

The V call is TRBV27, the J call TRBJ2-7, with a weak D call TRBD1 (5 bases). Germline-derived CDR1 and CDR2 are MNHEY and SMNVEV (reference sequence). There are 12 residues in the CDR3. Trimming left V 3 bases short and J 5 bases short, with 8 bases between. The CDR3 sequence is CASSFSRDEQYF. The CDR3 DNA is TGTGCCAGCAGTTTTAGCAGGGACGAGCAGTACTTC.

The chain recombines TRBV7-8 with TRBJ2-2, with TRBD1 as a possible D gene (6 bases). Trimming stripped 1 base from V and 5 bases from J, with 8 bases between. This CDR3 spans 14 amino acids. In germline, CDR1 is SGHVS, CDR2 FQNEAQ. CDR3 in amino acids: CASSLVGATGELFF. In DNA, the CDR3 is TGTGCCAGCAGCTTAGTGGGGGCGACCGGGGAGCTGTTTTTT.

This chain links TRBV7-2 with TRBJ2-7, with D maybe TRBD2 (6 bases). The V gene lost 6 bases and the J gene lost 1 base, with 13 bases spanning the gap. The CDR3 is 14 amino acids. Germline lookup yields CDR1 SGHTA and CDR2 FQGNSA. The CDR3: CASREEGWSYEQYF. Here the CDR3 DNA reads TGTGCCAGCAGGGAGGAGGGTTGGTCCTACGAGCAGTACTTC.

CDR3 residues: CASSVGTGGRDEQFF. The DNA of the CDR3 is TGTGCCAGCAGCGTAGGGACAGGGGGAAGAGATGAGCAGTTCTTC. The genes are TRBV9 and TRBJ2-1; 10 nucleotides line up with TRBD1. The CDR3 is 15 amino acids. CDR1 is SGDLS, CDR2 YYNGEE, per germline. J lost 8 bases, V lost 0 bases, and 5 bases had no gene match.

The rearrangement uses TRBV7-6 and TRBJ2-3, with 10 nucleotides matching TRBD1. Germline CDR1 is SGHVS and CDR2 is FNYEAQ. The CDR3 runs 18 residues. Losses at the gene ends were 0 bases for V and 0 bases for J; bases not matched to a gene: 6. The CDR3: CASSLAPGQGTSTDTQYF. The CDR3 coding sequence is TGTGCCAGCAGCTTAGCGCCGGGACAGGGGACTAGCACAGATACGCAGTATTTT.

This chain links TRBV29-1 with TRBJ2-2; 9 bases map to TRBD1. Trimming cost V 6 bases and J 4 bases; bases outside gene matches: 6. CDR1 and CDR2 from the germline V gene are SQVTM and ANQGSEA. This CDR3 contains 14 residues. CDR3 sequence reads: CSVPGTGSTGELFF. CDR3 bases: TGCAGCGTGCCCGGGACAGGGAGCACCGGGGAGCTGTTTTTT.

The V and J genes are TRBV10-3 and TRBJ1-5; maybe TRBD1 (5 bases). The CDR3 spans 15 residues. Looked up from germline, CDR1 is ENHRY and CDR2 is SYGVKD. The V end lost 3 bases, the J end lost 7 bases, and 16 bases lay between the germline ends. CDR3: CAISDGRATWQPQHF. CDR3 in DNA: TGTGCCATCAGTGATGGCAGGGCCACATGGCAGCCCCAGCATTTT.

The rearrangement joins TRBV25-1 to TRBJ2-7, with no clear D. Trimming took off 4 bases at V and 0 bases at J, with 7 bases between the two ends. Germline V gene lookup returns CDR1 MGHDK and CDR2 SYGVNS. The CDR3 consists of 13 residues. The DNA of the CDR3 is TGTGCCAGCAGTGGCGGTAACTCCTACGAGCAGTACTTC. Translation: CASSGGNSYEQYF.

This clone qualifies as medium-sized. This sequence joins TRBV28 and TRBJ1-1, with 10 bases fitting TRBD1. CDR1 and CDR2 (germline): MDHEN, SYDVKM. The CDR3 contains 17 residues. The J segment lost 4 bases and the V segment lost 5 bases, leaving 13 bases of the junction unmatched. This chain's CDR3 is CASSRQGARVLGTEAFF. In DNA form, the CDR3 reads TGTGCCAGCAGTAGACAGGGGGCGCGAGTGTTAGGCACTGAAGCTTTCTTT.

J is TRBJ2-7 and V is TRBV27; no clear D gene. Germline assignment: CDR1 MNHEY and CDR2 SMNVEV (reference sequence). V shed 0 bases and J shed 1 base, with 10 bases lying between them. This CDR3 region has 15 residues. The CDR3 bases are TGTGCCAGCAGTTTATCGGTTCTAGTTTCCTACGAGCAGTACTTC. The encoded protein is CASSLSVLVSYEQYF.

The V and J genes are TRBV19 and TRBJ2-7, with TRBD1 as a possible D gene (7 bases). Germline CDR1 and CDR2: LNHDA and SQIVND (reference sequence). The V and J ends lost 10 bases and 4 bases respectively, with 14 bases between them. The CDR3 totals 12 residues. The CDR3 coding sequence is TGTGCCACCGCCCAGGGGGGATACGAGCAGTACTTC. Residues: CATAQGGYEQYF. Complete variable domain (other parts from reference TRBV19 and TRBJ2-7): DGGITQSPKYLFRKEGQNVTLSCEQNLNHDAMYWYRQDPGQGLRLIYYSQIVNDFQKGDIAEGYSVSREKKESFPLTVTSAQKNPTAFYLCATAQGGYEQYFGPGTRLTVT.

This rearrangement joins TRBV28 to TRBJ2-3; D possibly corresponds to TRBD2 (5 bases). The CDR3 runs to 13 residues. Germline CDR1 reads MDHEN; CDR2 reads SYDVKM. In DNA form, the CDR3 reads TGTGCACTGAGGGAGCGGCGGACAGATACGCAGTATTTT. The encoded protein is CALRERRTDTQYF.

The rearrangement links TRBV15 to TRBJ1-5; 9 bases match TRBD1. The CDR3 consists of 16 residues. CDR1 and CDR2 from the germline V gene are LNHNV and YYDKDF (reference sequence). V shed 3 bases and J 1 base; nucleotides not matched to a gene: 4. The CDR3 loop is CATSRTGQGSNQPQHF. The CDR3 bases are TGTGCCACCAGCAGGACCGGACAGGGGAGCAATCAGCCCCAGCATTTT.

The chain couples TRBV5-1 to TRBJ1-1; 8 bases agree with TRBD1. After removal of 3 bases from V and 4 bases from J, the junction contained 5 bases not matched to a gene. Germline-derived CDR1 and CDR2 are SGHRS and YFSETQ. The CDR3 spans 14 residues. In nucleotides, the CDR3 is TGCGCCAGCAGCTACGGACAGGGCAGCACTGAAGCTTTCTTT. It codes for CASSYGQGSTEAFF.

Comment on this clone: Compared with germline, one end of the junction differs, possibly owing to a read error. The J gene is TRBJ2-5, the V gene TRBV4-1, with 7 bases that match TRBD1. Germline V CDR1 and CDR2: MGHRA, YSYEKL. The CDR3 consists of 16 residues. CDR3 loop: CASSQDSPSGQAPLNF. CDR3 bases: TGCGCCAGCAGCCAAGATAGCCCCTCAGGACAGGCCCCGCTTAACTTC.

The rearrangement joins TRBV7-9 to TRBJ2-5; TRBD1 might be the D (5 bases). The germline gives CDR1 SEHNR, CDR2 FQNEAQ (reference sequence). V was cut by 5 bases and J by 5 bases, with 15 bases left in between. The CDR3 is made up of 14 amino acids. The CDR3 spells CASSPFRAGETQYF. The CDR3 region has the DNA TGTGCCAGCAGCCCTTTTAGGGCAGGGGAGACCCAGTACTTC.

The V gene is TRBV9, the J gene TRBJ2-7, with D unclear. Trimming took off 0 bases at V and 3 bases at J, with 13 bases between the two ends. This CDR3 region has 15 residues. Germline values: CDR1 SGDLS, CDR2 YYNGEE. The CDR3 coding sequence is TGTGCCAGCAGCGTAGACGGGTCTAGTATCTACGAGCAGTACTTC. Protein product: CASSVDGSSIYEQYF.

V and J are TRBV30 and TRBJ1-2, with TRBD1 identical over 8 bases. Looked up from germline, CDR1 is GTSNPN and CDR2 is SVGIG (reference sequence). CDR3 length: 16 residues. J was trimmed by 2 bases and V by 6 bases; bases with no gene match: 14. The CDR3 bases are TGTGCCTGTCCCAGGCAGGGGGCGCGGAGGAACTATGGCTACACCTTC. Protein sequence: CACPRQGARRNYGYTF.

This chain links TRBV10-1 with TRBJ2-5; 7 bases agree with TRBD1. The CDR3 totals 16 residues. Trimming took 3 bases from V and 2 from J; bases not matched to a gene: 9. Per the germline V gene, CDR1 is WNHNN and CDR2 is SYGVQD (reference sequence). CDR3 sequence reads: CASSDRTGQFQETQYF. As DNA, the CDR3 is TGCGCCAGCAGTGACCGGACAGGACAATTTCAAGAGACCCAGTACTTC.

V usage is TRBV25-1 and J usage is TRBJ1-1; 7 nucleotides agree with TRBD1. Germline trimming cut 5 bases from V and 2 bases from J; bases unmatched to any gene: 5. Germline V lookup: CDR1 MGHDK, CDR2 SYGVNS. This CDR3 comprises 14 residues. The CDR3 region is CASSRDSPNTEAFF. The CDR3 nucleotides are TGTGCCAGCAGTCGGGACAGCCCCAACACTGAAGCTTTCTTT.

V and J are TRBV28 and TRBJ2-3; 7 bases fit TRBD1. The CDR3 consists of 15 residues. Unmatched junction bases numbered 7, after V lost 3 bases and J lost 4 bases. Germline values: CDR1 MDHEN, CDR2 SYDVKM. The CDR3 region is CASSFVWQGADTQYF. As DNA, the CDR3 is TGTGCCAGCAGTTTTGTATGGCAGGGGGCAGATACGCAGTATTTT.

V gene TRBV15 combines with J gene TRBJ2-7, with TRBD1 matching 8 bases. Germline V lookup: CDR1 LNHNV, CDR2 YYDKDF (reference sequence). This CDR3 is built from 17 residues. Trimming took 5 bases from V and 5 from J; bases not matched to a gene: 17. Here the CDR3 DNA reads TGTGCCACCAGCGTAATCCTACCCGGGACAGGAGTAGACGAGCAGTACTTC. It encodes CATSVILPGTGVDEQYF.

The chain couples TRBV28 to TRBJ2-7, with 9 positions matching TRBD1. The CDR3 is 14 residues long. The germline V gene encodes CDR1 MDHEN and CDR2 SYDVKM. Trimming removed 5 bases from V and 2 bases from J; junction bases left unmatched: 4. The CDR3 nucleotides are TGTGCCAGCAGTCCGTACAGGGGGCCCTACGAGCAGTACTTC. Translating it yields CASSPYRGPYEQYF.

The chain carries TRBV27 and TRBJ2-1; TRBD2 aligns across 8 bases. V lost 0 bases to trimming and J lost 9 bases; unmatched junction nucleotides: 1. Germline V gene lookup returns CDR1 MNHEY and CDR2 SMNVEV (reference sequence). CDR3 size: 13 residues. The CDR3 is CASSLSGLGEQFF. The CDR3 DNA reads TGTGCCAGCAGTTTATCGGGACTAGGTGAGCAGTTCTTC.

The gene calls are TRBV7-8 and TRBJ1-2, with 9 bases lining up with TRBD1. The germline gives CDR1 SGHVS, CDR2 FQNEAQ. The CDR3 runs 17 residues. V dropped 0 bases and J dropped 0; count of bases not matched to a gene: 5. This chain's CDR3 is CASSLAITGGPNYGYTF. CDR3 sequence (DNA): TGTGCCAGCAGCTTAGCCATTACAGGGGGCCCTAACTATGGCTACACCTTC.

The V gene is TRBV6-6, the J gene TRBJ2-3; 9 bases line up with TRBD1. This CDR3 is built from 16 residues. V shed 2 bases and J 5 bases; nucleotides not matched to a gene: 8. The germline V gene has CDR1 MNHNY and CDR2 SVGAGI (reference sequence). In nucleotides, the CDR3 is TGTGCCAGCAGTTACGTCGTGACAGGGGGTGGAGATACGCAGTATTTT. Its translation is CASSYVVTGGGDTQYF.

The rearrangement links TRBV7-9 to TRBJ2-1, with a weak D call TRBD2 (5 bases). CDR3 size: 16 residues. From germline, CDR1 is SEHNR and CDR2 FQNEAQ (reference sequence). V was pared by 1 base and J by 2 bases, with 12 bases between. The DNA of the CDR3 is TGTGCCAGCAGCTTAGGGCGGGCGCTAACCTACAATGAGCAGTTCTTC. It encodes CASSLGRALTYNEQFF.